This T cell receptor beta chain appears in the sequencing data of a study of post-analysis software for immune sequencing data. Researchers reported that TCR beta cDNA libraries carried unique molecular identifiers. TCRdb passed the PCR reads through MiXCR, listing each CDR3 protein once. The sample yields a few hundred thousand distinct CDR3 sequences, about 40% seen once. This clonotype was sampled from a girl aged 2 to 9 with multiple sclerosis. The specimen was blood.

The CDR3 DNA reads as TGTGCCAGCAGCTTGGGACGGACGAGTTCACCCCTCCACTTT. This sequence encodes CASSLGRTSSPLHF. This rearrangement joins TRBV7-2 to TRBJ1-6; the D gene is possibly TRBD1 (5 bases). CDR1 and CDR2 from the germline V gene are SGHTA and FQGNSA. The CDR3 is 14 residues long. The V end lost 3 bases, the J end lost 9 bases, and 12 bases lay between the germline ends.